This passage covers 27 T cell receptor beta chains from one sample sequenced in a study of cytomegalovirus exposure and HLA in healthy donors. Primers: 60 Vbeta forward and 13 Jbeta reverse. The protocol was immunoSEQ multiplex PCR, while the TCRdb copy is restricted to in-frame clones and leaves out a portion. The sample has some 150,000 clones; about 80% are singletons. The source material was PBMCs. Every receptor here comes from a man in his forties in good health and CMV-seropositive.

This clone showed up just a few times. The CDR3, as DNA: TGCGCCAGCAGCTTGGGACAGGTTCCCTACGAGCAGTACTTC. Its translation is CASSLGQVPYEQYF. This chain uses TRBV5-1 with TRBJ2-7, with D maybe TRBD1 (6 bases). Germline V lookup: CDR1 SGHRS, CDR2 YFSETQ. V was clipped by 0 bases and J by 2 bases, with 9 bases between them. This CDR3 has 14 amino acids.

The gene calls are TRBV13 and TRBJ1-2; the match to TRBD1 covers 7 bases. V shed 5 bases and J 2 bases; nucleotides not matched to a gene: 2. The CDR3 totals 13 residues. Per the germline V gene, CDR1 is PRHDT and CDR2 is FYEKMQ (reference sequence). The CDR3 region is CASSPGGNYGYTF. For the CDR3, the DNA is TGTGCCAGCAGCCCAGGGGGAAACTATGGCTACACCTTC.

The chain joins TRBV7-2 to TRBJ2-3; D may be TRBD2 (5 bases). Germline CDR1 reads SGHTA; CDR2 reads FQGNSA. Trimming removed 5 bases from V and 4 bases from J, with 10 bases in between. The CDR3 runs 13 residues. The CDR3 here is CASSTRGADTQYF. CDR3 in DNA: TGTGCCAGCAGCACACGGGGTGCAGATACGCAGTATTTT.

The V gene is TRBV19, the J gene TRBJ2-5, with 14 bases aligning to TRBD2. The V gene's germline CDR1 is LNHDA and CDR2 SQIVND (reference sequence). The CDR3 is made up of 17 amino acids. V dropped 5 bases and J dropped 4; count of bases not matched to a gene: 9. The CDR3 nucleotides read TGTGCCAGTAGTCCGGGACTAGCGGGGGAGAGGGGAGAGACCCAGTACTTC. Amino acid sequence: CASSPGLAGERGETQYF.

In its sample, this clone was seen once. The chain employs TRBV12-5 and TRBJ1-5; the D gene is possibly TRBD1 (5 bases). Germline loops: CDR1 LGHNT, CDR2 FRNRAP. The V and J ends lost 7 bases and 5 bases respectively, with 9 bases between them. This CDR3 comprises 12 residues. The CDR3 here is CASAIQDQPQHF. The CDR3 coding sequence is TGTGCTAGTGCCATACAGGATCAGCCCCAGCATTTT.

The rearrangement links TRBV28 to TRBJ2-1, with 7 positions matching TRBD2. The germline V gene has CDR1 MDHEN and CDR2 SYDVKM. V lost 3 bases and J lost 2; bases outside the gene matches: 4. The CDR3 has 15 residues. CDR3 DNA sequence: TGTGCCAGCAGTTTTAAGCTAGCGGCCTACAATGAGCAGTTCTTC. It yields the protein CASSFKLAAYNEQFF.

The rearrangement joins TRBV2 to TRBJ1-5; maybe TRBD1 (5 bases). CDR1 and CDR2 (germline): SNHLY, FYNNEI. V lost 5 bases and J 5 bases, leaving 10 bases between the germline ends. This CDR3 has 13 amino acids. The CDR3 reads CASSNQGYQPQHF. CDR3 in DNA: TGTGCCAGCAGTAACCAGGGTTATCAGCCCCAGCATTTT.

The V and J genes are TRBV19 and TRBJ2-7; the match to TRBD2 covers 10 bases. V lost 4 bases to trimming and J lost 5 bases; unmatched junction nucleotides: 14. The length of the CDR3 is 17 residues. CDR1 LNHDA and CDR2 SQIVND come from the germline V gene (reference sequence). The chain's CDR3 is CASSKYQREGQLNEQYF. For the CDR3, the DNA is TGTGCCAGTAGTAAATACCAGCGGGAGGGCCAGTTGAACGAGCAGTACTTC.

The genes are TRBV19 and TRBJ2-1; TRBD2 aligns across 9 bases. Trimming took 5 bases from V and 3 from J; bases not matched to a gene: 11. The length of the CDR3 is 17 residues. Germline V gene lookup returns CDR1 LNHDA and CDR2 SQIVND (reference sequence). The CDR3 nucleotides read TGTGCCAGTAGTGAAAGGACCGGGACTAGCTTCTACAATGAGCAGTTCTTC. Translated, it gives CASSERTGTSFYNEQFF.

This chain links TRBV11-2 with TRBJ2-5; 14 nucleotides align to TRBD2. Germline V gene sequence: CDR1 SGHAT, CDR2 FQNNGV. CDR3 length: 17 residues. Unmatched junction bases numbered 7, after V lost 3 bases and J lost 4 bases. This CDR3 reads CASSFGTSGSWGETQYF. In DNA form, the CDR3 reads TGTGCCAGCAGCTTTGGGACTAGCGGGAGCTGGGGAGAGACCCAGTACTTC.

The rearrangement uses TRBV5-1 and TRBJ2-4, with D hard to call. Germline V gene sequence: CDR1 SGHRS, CDR2 YFSETQ. Trimming left V 3 bases short and J 0 bases short, with 10 bases between. CDR3 length: 15 residues. CDR3 residues: CASSSVGGAKNIQYF. The DNA for the CDR3 is TGCGCCAGCAGCTCCGTCGGCGGAGCCAAAAACATTCAGTACTTC.

The genes are TRBV5-1 and TRBJ1-1; no firm D call. The germline CDR1 and CDR2 sequences are SGHRS and YFSETQ. V was pared by 1 base and J by 5 bases, with 15 bases between. This CDR3 comprises 15 residues. Here the CDR3 DNA reads TGCGCCAGCAGCTTGTTTACCTTTGCAGGAACTGAAGCTTTCTTT. It translates to CASSLFTFAGTEAFF.

This sequence joins TRBV19 and TRBJ1-5; the match to TRBD1 covers 8 bases. The junction had 7 bases not matched to a gene; V was cut back by 4 bases and J by 5 bases. Germline V gene sequence: CDR1 LNHDA, CDR2 SQIVND (reference sequence). CDR3 size: 15 residues. The CDR3 sequence: CASSTGGGVDQPQHF. CDR3 coding DNA: TGTGCCAGTAGTACAGGGGGCGGGGTAGATCAGCCCCAGCATTTT.

This rearrangement joins TRBV5-1 to TRBJ2-3, with 7 bases that match TRBD1. CDR1 is SGHRS, CDR2 YFSETQ, per germline. This CDR3 is built from 17 residues. The V segment lost 3 bases and the J segment 2 bases; nucleotides outside the gene matches: 12. CDR3 amino acids: CASSSKNLTGFTDTQYF. The CDR3 DNA is TGCGCCAGCAGCTCCAAAAACCTGACAGGGTTCACAGATACGCAGTATTTT.

The gene calls are TRBV27 and TRBJ2-2; TRBD2 matches 7 bases. Germline CDR1 and CDR2: MNHEY and SMNVEV (reference sequence). The length of the CDR3 is 15 residues. V was clipped by 4 bases and J by 2 bases; unmatched bases: 4. CDR3 DNA sequence: TGTGCCAGCAGTTGGCTAGCGGTTAACACCGGGGAGCTGTTTTTT. It translates to CASSWLAVNTGELFF.

This chain links TRBV5-1 with TRBJ1-2; D is undetermined. Germline lookup yields CDR1 SGHRS and CDR2 YFSETQ. V was shortened by 4 bases and J by 3 bases, with 16 bases between the two germline ends. The CDR3 length is 15 residues. The CDR3 sequence is CASSPARPGDYGYTF. The DNA for the CDR3 is TGCGCCAGCAGCCCGGCGCGGCCCGGGGACTATGGCTACACCTTC.

In this sample, this clone turned up a few times. This chain links TRBV19 with TRBJ1-5, with TRBD1 matching 9 bases. V lost 7 bases to trimming and J lost 6 bases; unmatched junction nucleotides: 10. The CDR3 spans 15 residues. Germline V CDR1 and CDR2: LNHDA, SQIVND (reference sequence). The CDR3 region is CASTPRATGGQPQHF. The CDR3 DNA is TGTGCCAGTACTCCTCGGGCGACAGGGGGTCAGCCCCAGCATTTT.

This clone was seen a single time. Here the CDR3 DNA reads TGTGCCAGTCGGGACAGGGAGTCGCAGCCCCAGCATTTT. Residues: CASRDRESQPQHF. The chain has TRBV28 and TRBJ1-5; 9 nucleotides agree with TRBD1. The CDR3 is made up of 13 amino acids. From germline, CDR1 is MDHEN and CDR2 SYDVKM. V trimming: 9 bases; J trimming: 7 bases; junction bases outside the gene matches: 7.

The CDR3 nucleotides are TGTGCCAGCCGGGGGGTTGAGGACGAGCAGTACTTC. It translates to CASRGVEDEQYF. The V gene is TRBV6-5, the J gene TRBJ2-7, with TRBD2 matching 7 bases. The CDR3 contains 12 residues. Per the germline V gene, CDR1 is MNHEY and CDR2 is SVGAGI. V trimming: 8 bases; J trimming: 5 bases; junction bases outside the gene matches: 6.

This chain joins TRBV25-1 and TRBJ2-3; D might be TRBD2 (6 bases). Trimming cost V 8 bases and J 2 bases, with 11 bases left between them. Germline V gene lookup returns CDR1 MGHDK and CDR2 SYGVNS. The CDR3 is made up of 13 amino acids. The CDR3 DNA is TGTGCCAGCCAGGGAGGTGTCACAGATACGCAGTATTTT. Translated, it gives CASQGGVTDTQYF.

This clone was found once. V usage is TRBV6-1 and J usage is TRBJ1-1; D unresolved. With 0 bases removed from V and 5 bases from J, the gap between germline ends came to 7 bases. Germline V CDR1 and CDR2: MNHNS, SASEGT. This CDR3 has 13 residues. This chain's CDR3 is CASSEAVQTEAFF. CDR3 in DNA: TGTGCCAGCAGTGAAGCGGTCCAGACTGAAGCTTTCTTT.

The chain joins TRBV28 to TRBJ1-5; perhaps TRBD1 as D (6 bases). The V gene's germline CDR1 is MDHEN and CDR2 SYDVKM. The CDR3 extends over 15 amino acids. V was trimmed by 3 bases and J by 5 bases, leaving 14 bases between them. This CDR3 is CASSFAGRGDQPQHF. The DNA for the CDR3 is TGTGCCAGCAGTTTCGCAGGGAGGGGGGATCAGCCCCAGCATTTT.

By sample fraction, this clone is large. CDR3 sequence (DNA): TGTGCCAGCAGCCCGGGACACCAGAACACCGGGGAGCTGTTTTTT. Translating it yields CASSPGHQNTGELFF. The chain uses TRBV7-9 and TRBJ2-2, with D tentatively TRBD1 (6 bases). The CDR3 sequence is 15 residues long. Germline CDR1 is SEHNR and CDR2 is FQNEAQ (reference sequence). V dropped 5 bases and J dropped 1 base, with 11 bases sitting between them.

The chain recombines TRBV27 with TRBJ2-1; TRBD2 aligns across 8 bases. CDR3 length: 16 amino acids. The J segment lost 4 bases and the V segment lost 5 bases, leaving 10 bases of the junction unmatched. Germline V gene sequence: CDR1 MNHEY, CDR2 SMNVEV (reference sequence). The CDR3, as DNA: TGTGCCAGCAGTCTCCGCCTCGGCGGGAGGTACAATGAGCAGTTCTTC. Its translation is CASSLRLGGRYNEQFF.

The genes are TRBV5-1 and TRBJ2-3; D not resolved. The germline V and J ends were trimmed by 0 bases and 2 bases, with 10 bases remaining between them. The CDR3 runs to 15 residues. Germline assignment: CDR1 SGHRS and CDR2 YFSETQ. CDR3 nucleotides: TGCGCCAGCAGCTTGGGAGTCCGAAACACAGATACGCAGTATTTT. Its translation is CASSLGVRNTDTQYF.

A few counts support this clone. The chain combines TRBV7-9 with TRBJ2-5, with D perhaps TRBD1 (6 bases). Germline CDR1 is SEHNR and CDR2 is FQNEAQ (reference sequence). There are 14 residues in the CDR3. V was shortened by 5 bases and J by 5 bases, with 15 bases between the two germline ends. CDR3 sequence: CASSTGQGTETQYF. The CDR3 region has the DNA TGTGCCAGCAGCACAGGGCAAGGAACTGAGACCCAGTACTTC.

The genes are TRBV4-1 and TRBJ2-1, with 7 nucleotides matching TRBD2. CDR1 is MGHRA and CDR2 is YSYEKL in the germline V gene. There are 18 residues in the CDR3. Trimming removed 0 bases from V and 4 bases from J; junction bases left unmatched: 12. The CDR3 protein is CASSQDPPLAAPYNEQFF. CDR3 coding DNA: TGCGCCAGCAGCCAAGATCCTCCCCTAGCGGCACCTTACAATGAGCAGTTCTTC.